This TCR beta chain was profiled in a study of T cell repertoires in cytomegalovirus infection. Study-level information: Public TCR beta signature analysis indicated the presence of both CMV infection and matching HLA type. Study-wide points: Based on cumulative public TCR beta family frequency, carriers of CMV plus the relevant HLA were identified. CMV-specific HLA-C-restricted TCR beta clonotypes dominated the ex vivo response.

The sample holds many counts of this clonotype. The antigen is undetermined. TCRdb ran MiXCR on the reads and lists one entry per CDR3 protein. The data contain some 70,000 distinct CDR3 sequences, 20% to 25% of them singletons. Trimming left V 1 base short and J 4 bases short, with 19 bases between. Germline V gives CDR1 SQVTM, CDR2 ANQGSEA. The CDR3 is made up of 16 amino acids. Sequenced input: PBMCs, sequenced either directly or after in vitro stimulation (not recorded which). V gene TRBV29-1 combines with J gene TRBJ1-1; D is undetermined. The clonotype originates from a human donor in good health (CMV status not recorded). Some clones in this sample may be carry-over from other donors' samples. The CDR3, as DNA: TGCAGCGTTGAAGGTTTGACCCGAGGGAGTGCCACTGAAGCTTTCTTT. This translates into CSVEGLTRGSATEAFF.